This TCR beta chain was retrieved from a study of blood T cell repertoires in COVID-19. The protocol was immunoSEQ multiplex PCR, while the TCRdb copy is restricted to in-frame clones and leaves out a portion. The repertoire holds a few hundred thousand clones, with approximately 81% as singletons. This CDR3 region has 15 residues. Germline values: CDR1 SGHTS, CDR2 YDEGEE. The V gene end was trimmed by 9 bases and the J gene end by 2 bases; junction bases not matched to a gene: 9. Sample: peripheral blood. The sequence was obtained from a man in his forties or fifties with acute or convalescent COVID-19. The rearrangement links TRBV5-8 to TRBJ2-3; 10 positions match TRBD1. The CDR3 DNA reads as TGTGCCACCAGACAGGGGGCGCGAGTCACAGATACGCAGTATTTT. Residues: CATRQGARVTDTQYF.